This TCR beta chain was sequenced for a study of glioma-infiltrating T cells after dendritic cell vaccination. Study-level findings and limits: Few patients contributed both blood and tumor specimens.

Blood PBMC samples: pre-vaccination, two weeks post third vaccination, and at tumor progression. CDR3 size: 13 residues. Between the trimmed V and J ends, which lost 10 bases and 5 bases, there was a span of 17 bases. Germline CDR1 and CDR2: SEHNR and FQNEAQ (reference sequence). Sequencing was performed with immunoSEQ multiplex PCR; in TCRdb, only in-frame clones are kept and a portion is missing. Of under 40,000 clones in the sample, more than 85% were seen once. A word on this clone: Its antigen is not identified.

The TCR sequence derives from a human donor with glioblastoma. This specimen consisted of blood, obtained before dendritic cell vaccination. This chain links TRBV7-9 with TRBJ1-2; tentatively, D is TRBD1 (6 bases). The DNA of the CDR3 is TGTGCCATCCGGACAGAGATTTTTTATGGCTACACCTTC. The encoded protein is CAIRTEIFYGYTF.